The entry below gives a single T cell receptor (beta chain) sequence along with its context. The source of the sample is a study of patients and donors after allogeneic stem cell transplantation. Germline CDR1 and CDR2: SNHLY and FYNNEI. The CDR3 is made up of 18 amino acids. V shed 0 bases, J shed 2 bases, and the junction held 13 bases outside the gene matches. TCRdb used MiXCR to reprocess the RT-PCR reads, holding one entry per CDR3 protein. The sample includes 190,000 or so distinct CDR3 sequences, around 41% of them seen just once. The V gene is TRBV2, the J gene TRBJ2-7; the match to TRBD1 covers 7 bases. The clonotype originates from a human donor who was either an allogeneic HSCT recipient or a stem cell or donor lymphocyte infusion donor (not recorded which). It is not recorded whose cells these are; they may come from a transplant donor. Sequenced: blood, either unsorted or a sorted T cell fraction (not recorded which). The CDR3 sequence: CASSEAPLALGTAYEQYF. The CDR3 region has the DNA TGTGCCAGCAGTGAAGCGCCGCTGGCCTTGGGGACAGCCTACGAGCAGTACTTC.